There are a few counts of the clone carrying this TCR beta chain. Its matching antigen is unknown. In TCRdb, the RT-PCR reads were re-called with MiXCR into one record per CDR3 protein. The data show about 800,000 distinct CDR3 sequences, less than 25% seen once. The data were obtained in a study of response to subunit inactivated influenza vaccine. The germline CDR1 and CDR2 sequences are DFQATT and SNEGSKA (reference sequence). Trimming removed 3 bases from V and 13 bases from J, with 7 bases in between. The CDR3 extends over 10 amino acids. Study-wide findings and caveats: That few new T cells are recruited by each seasonal influenza vaccination was the authors' suggestion.

The source of this sequence is a man aged 45-65 years who received an inactivated influenza vaccine. V and J are TRBV20-1 and TRBJ1-6; D call uncertain. Sequencing used PBMCs from blood, obtained 5 to 6 days after vaccination. The CDR3 bases are TGCAGTGCTAGGCGGCTCCCCCTCCACTTT. Translating it yields CSARRLPLHF.